This TCR beta chain was identified during a study of PD-1 blockade in classical Hodgkin lymphoma (TCRdb year 2020). At the level of the whole study: Nivolumab dosing was 3 mg/kg intravenously every 2 weeks, continuing until either disease progression or unacceptable toxicity. The study used CyTOF and TCR beta sequencing to define a peripheral blood immune signature of response to PD-1 blockade in classical Hodgkin lymphoma.

Taken with the paper, the label for time point translates to: cycle 4 day 1 (C4D1), after about 6 weeks of nivolumab. Every trial patient had relapsed after autologous stem cell transplantation, and cohorts A, B and C differed in prior brentuximab vedotin exposure. Using a Miltenyi CD4+ T cell isolation kit, CD4+ T cells were purified from thawed PBMCs through magnetic negative selection. The trial cohort was composed of 56 patients with relapsed/refractory classical Hodgkin lymphoma, for whom complete response, partial response or progressive disease was recorded as best overall response. Single-agent nivolumab was administered to trial patients in the multi-cohort phase II CheckMate 205 trial. Best overall response was determined by an independent review committee according to the 2007 International Working Group response criteria. Trial PBMCs were obtained immediately prior to nivolumab initiation (C1D1) and on therapy at cycle 2 day 1 and cycle 4 day 1. Peripheral blood was collected in 8 mL Vacutainer Cell Preparation Tubes, from which PBMCs were isolated by centrifugation and then cryopreserved. Purified CD4+ and CD8+ fractions were prepared only for cases in which an additional PBMC sample was available. On LS columns in a quadroMACS separator, the magnetically labelled cells were depleted, and the flow-through was collected as the purified fraction.

Broader findings and caveats from the paper: A significant rise by C4D1 was seen in CD4+ but not CD8+ TCR diversity (p=0.0027 vs p=0.16), with the rise being most apparent in complete responders (p=0.02). Among trial patients, those achieving complete response had baseline diversity similar to that of newly diagnosed patients, while diversity was significantly lower in partial responders and progressors. Newly diagnosed patients were reported to have lower baseline TCR diversity than healthy donors, and relapsed/refractory patients were reported to have lower baseline TCR diversity still. The study covered only a single clinical trial cohort, and the causes of the repertoire differences, possibly disease activity or prior therapy, were still not defined. Lower diversity was observed in patients in whom nivolumab was started less than 1 year after ASCT, and these patients were excluded from later analyses so that confounding by immune reconstitution would be avoided.

To note about this clone: The antigen it binds to is not known. No much larger clonotype is one base removed from it; base qualities were not supplied.

V loses 3 bases of germline sequence and J loses 10 bases, and the interval between the two ends is 16 bases. Its CDR3 holds 15 amino acids, cysteine through phenylalanine. Kept here is only the CDR3 DNA, which spans 45 bases and is read in frame from base 1. The germline V gene encodes CDR1 MGHRA and CDR2 YSYEKL. Genomic DNA was isolated using the Qiagen DNeasy kit from unsorted PBMCs as well as from negatively selected CD4+ and CD8+ fractions. Amplification of TCR beta CDR3 regions was done by immunoSEQ multiplex PCR with primers that anneal to V and J segments. Amplification bias was minimized using a synthetic immune receptor repertoire, and residual bias was removed computationally after sequencing. The authors' pipeline ran thus. Repertoire diversity was quantified as the Shannon entropy index using custom Python scripts. Unsorted, CD4+ and CD8+ repertoires were analyzed separately, except for combined analyses in which CD4+ and CD8+ sequences were merged in silico. Clonal expansion was defined as a frequency increase of at least 2-fold after treatment compared with C1D1, and clones undetected at baseline were assigned a pseudocount of 0.5. Singleton clones were defined as clones with 0 or 1 copy at C1D1, and non-singleton clones were defined as clones with 2 or more copies. Clones expanded in unsorted samples were labelled as CD4+, CD8+ or unknown by matching protein sequences in sorted samples from the same patient. Wilcoxon tests on paired samples were used to test diversity changes from C1D1 to C4D1. The source is immuneACCESS, and TCRdb retained only in-frame sequences with V and J called. Part of the clones is not carried over; for the studies checked, unresolved V genes explain less than half of this, and the remainder is unexplained. V and J calls and clone size are those listed in that table; D and trimming were worked out from the DNA. This sample comprises tens of thousands of clones, around 83% of them detected only once. About 0.45% of the sample comes from the top ten.

The chain is assembled from TRBV4-1 and TRBJ1-6; a tentative D match to TRBD1 spans 6 bases. The sample in question was CD4+ T cells from blood, obtained before the fourth cycle of nivolumab. This receptor was identified in a human donor with classical Hodgkin lymphoma. At the DNA level, the sequence is TGCGCCAGCAGCCACAACACAGGGTTCCAGTCACCCCTCCACTTT. The encoded protein is CASSHNTGFQSPLHF.